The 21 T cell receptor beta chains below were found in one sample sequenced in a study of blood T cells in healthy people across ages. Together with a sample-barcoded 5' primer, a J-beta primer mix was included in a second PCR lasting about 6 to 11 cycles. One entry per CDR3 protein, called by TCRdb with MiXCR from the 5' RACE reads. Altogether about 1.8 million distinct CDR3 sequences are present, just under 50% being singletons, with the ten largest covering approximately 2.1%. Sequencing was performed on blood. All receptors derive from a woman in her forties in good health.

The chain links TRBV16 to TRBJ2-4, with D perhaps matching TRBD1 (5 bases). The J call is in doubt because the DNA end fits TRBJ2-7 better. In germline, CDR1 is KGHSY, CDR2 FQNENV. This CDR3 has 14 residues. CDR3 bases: TGTGCCAGCAGCCAATCGGACAATCGCCACGAGCAGTACTTC. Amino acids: CASSQSDNRHEQYF.

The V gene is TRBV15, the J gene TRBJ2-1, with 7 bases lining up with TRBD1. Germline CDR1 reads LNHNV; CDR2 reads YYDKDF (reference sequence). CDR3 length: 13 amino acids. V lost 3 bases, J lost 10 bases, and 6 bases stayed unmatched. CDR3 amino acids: CATSRTGPYEQFF. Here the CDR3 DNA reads TGTGCCACCAGCAGGACAGGGCCCTACGAGCAGTTCTTC.

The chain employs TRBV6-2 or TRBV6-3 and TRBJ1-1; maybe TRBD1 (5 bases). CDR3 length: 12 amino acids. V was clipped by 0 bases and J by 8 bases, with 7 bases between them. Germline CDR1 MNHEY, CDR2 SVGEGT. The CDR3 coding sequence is TGTGCCAGCAGTTACTCGTGGGGCGAAGCTTTCTTT. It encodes CASSYSWGEAFF.

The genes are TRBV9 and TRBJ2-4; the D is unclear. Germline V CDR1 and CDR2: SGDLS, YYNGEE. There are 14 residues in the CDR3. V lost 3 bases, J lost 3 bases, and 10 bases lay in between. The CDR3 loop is CASSEGDGKNIQYF. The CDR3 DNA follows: TGTGCCAGCAGCGAAGGAGACGGCAAAAACATTCAGTACTTC.

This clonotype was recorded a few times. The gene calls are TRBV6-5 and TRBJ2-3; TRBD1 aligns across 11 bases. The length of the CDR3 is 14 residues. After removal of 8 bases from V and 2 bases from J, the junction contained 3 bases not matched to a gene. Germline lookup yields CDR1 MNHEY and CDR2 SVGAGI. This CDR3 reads CASRDRGFTDTQYF. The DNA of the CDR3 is TGTGCCAGCCGGGACAGGGGGTTCACAGATACGCAGTATTTT.

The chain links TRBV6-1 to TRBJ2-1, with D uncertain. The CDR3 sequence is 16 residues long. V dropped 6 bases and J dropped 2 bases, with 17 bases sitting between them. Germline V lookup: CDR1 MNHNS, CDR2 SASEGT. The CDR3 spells CASRDDRPSAYNEQFF. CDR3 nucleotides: TGTGCCAGCAGAGACGACCGACCCTCCGCCTACAATGAGCAGTTCTTC.

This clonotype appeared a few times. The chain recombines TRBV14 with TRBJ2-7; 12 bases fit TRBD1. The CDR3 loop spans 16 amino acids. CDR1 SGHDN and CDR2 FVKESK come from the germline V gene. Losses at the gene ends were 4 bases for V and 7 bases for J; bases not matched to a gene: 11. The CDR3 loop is CASSLVPGQGAREQYF. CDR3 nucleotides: TGTGCCAGCAGCCTCGTACCGGGACAGGGGGCTCGGGAGCAGTACTTC.

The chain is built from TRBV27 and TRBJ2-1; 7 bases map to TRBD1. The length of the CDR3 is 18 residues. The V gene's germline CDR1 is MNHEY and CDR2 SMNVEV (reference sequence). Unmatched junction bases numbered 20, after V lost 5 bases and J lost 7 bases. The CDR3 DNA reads TGTGCCAGCAGTCTAAACCCCATCGGGACAGCCTCGGGGAATGAGCAGTTCTTC. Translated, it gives CASSLNPIGTASGNEQFF.

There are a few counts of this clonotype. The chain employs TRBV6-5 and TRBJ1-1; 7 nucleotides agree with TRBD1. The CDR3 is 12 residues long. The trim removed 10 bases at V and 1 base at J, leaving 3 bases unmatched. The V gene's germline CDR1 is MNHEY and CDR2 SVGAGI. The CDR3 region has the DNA TGTGCCACCTGGGACAGGAACACTGAAGCTTTCTTT. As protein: CATWDRNTEAFF.

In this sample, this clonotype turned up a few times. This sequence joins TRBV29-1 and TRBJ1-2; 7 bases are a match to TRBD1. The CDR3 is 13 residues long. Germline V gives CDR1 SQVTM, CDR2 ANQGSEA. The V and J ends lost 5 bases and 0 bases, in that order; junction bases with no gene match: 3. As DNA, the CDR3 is TGCAGCGTTACAGGGGATACTAACTATGGCTACACCTTC. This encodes CSVTGDTNYGYTF.

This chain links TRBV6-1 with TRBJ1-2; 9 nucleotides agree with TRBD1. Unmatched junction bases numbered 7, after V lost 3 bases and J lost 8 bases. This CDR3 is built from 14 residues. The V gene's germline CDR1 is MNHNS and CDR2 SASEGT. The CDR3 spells CASSEGQGGRGYTF. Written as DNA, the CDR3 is TGTGCCAGCAGTGAGGGACAGGGAGGTCGGGGCTACACCTTC.

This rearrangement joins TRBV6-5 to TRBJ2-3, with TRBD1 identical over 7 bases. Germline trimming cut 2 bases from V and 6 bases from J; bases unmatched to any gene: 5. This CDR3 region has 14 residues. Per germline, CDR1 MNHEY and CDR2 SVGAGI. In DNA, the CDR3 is TGTGCCAGCAGTTACCTACAGGGGACGGATACGCAGTATTTT. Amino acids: CASSYLQGTDTQYF.

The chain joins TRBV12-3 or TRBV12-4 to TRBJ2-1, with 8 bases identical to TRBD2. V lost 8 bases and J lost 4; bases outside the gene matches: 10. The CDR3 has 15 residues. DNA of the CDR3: TGTGCCAGCGCCTTAGCGGGACCTGTTTACAATGAGCAGTTCTTC. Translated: CASALAGPVYNEQFF.

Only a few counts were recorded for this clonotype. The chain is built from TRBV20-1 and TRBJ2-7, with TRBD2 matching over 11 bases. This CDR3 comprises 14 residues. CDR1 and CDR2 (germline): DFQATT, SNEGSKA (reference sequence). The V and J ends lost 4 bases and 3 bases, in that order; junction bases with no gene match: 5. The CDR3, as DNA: TGCAGTGCTAATAGCGGGGGGGCTTTCTACGAGCAGTACTTC. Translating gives CSANSGGAFYEQYF.

As DNA, the CDR3 is TGCAGCGTACTCACAGAGGCCTATAGCACAGATACGCAGTATTTT. Protein product: CSVLTEAYSTDTQYF. The J gene is TRBJ2-3, the V gene TRBV29-1; D unresolved. The germline gives CDR1 SQVTM, CDR2 ANQGSEA. There are 15 residues in the CDR3. Trimming cost V 6 bases and J 0 bases, with 16 bases left between them.

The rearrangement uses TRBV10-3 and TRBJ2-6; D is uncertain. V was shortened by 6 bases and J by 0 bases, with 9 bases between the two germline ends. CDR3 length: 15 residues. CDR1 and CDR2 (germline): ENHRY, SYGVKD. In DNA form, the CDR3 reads TGTGCCATCAGAGGGATCGACTCTGGGGCCAACGTCCTGACTTTC. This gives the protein CAIRGIDSGANVLTF.

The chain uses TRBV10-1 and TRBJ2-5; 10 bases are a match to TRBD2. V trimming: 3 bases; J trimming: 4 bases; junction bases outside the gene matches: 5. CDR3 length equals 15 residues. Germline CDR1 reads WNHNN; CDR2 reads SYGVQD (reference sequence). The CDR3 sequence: CASSDLGLAAETQYF. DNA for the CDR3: TGCGCCAGCAGTGACCTCGGACTAGCGGCAGAGACCCAGTACTTC.

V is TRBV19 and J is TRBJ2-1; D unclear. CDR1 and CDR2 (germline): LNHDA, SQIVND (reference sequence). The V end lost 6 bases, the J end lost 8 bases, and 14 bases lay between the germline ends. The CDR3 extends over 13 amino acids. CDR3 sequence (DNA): TGTGCCAGTAGACCCCCTACTGCGGATGAGCAGTTCTTC. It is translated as CASRPPTADEQFF. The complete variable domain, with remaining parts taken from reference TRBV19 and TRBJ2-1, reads DGGITQSPKYLFRKEGQNVTLSCEQNLNHDAMYWYRQDPGQGLRLIYYSQIVNDFQKGDIAEGYSVSREKKESFPLTVTSAQKNPTAFYLCASRPPTADEQFFGPGTRLTVL.

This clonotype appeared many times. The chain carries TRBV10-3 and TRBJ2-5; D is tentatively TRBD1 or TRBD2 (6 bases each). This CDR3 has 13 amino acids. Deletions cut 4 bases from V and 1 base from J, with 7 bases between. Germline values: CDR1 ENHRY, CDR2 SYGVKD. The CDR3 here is CAISGGAQETQYF. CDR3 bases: TGTGCCATCAGTGGGGGGGCCCAAGAGACCCAGTACTTC.

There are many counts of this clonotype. In DNA, the CDR3 is TGTGCCAGCAGCTTGAGACAGGGCGACTATGGCTACACCTTC. It codes for CASSLRQGDYGYTF. This chain links TRBV7-2 with TRBJ1-2; 7 bases are a match to TRBD1. This CDR3 is built from 14 residues. Per germline, CDR1 SGHTA and CDR2 FQGNSA. V gave up 3 bases and J gave up 3 bases; unmatched junction bases: 4.

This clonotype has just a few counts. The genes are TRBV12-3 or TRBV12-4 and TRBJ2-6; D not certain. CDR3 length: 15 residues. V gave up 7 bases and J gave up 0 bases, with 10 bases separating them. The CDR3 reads CASTLTGSGANVLTF. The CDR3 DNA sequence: TGTGCCAGCACCTTGACCGGCTCTGGGGCCAACGTCCTGACTTTC.